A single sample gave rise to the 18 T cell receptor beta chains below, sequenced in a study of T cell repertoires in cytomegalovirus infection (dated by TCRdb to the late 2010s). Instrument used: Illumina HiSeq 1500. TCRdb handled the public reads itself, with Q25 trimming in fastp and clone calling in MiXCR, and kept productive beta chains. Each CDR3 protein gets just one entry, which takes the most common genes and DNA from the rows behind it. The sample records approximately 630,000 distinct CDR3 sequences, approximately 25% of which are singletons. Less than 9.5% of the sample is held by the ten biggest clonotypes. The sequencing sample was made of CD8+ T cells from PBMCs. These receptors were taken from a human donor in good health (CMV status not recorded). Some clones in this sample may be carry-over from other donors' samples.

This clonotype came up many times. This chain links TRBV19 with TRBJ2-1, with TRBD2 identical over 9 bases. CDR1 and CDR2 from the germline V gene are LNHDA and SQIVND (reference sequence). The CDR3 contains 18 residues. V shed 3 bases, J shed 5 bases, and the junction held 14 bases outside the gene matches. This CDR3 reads CASSMGLAPYSPNNEQFF. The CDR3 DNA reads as TGTGCCAGTAGTATGGGACTAGCTCCCTATTCCCCCAACAATGAGCAGTTCTTC.

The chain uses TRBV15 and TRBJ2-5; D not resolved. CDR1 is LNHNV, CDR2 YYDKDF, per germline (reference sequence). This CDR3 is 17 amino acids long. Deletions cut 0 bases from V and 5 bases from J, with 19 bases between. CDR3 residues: CATSRDGPEVLSETQYF. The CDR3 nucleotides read TGTGCCACCAGCAGAGATGGCCCCGAGGTCCTGTCTGAGACCCAGTACTTC.

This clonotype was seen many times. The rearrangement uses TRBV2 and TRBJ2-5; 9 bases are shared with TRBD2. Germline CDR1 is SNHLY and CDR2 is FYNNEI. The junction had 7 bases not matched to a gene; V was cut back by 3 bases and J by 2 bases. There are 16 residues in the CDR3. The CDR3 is CASSDLSSGEQETQYF. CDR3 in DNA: TGTGCCAGCAGTGATCTGTCTAGCGGGGAACAAGAGACCCAGTACTTC.

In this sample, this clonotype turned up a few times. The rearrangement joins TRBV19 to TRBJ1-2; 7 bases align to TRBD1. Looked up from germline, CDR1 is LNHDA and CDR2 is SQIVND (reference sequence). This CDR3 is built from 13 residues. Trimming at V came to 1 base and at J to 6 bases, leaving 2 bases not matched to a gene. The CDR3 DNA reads TGTGCCAGTAGTATAGGACAGGGAAATGGCTACACCTTC. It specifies CASSIGQGNGYTF.

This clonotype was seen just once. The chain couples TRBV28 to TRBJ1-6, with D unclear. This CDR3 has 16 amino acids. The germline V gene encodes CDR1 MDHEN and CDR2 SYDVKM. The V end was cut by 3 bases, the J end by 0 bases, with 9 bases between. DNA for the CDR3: TGTGCCAGCAGTTTTGTAGGGAGCTCCTATAATTCACCCCTCCACTTT. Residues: CASSFVGSSYNSPLHF.

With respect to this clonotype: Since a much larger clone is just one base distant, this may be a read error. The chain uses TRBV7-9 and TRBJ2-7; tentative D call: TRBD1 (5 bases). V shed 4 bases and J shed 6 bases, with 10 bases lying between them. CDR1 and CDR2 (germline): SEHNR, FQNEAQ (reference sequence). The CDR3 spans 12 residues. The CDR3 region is CASSSDSAEQYF. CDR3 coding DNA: TGTGCCAGCAGCTCCGACAGTGCCGAGCAGTACTTC.

CDR3 DNA: TGTGCCAGCAGTTTTACCCTGACAGGGGGCTTGAATGAGCAGTTCTTC. This translates into CASSFTLTGGLNEQFF. The chain employs TRBV28 and TRBJ2-1; 10 bases fit TRBD1. V shed 3 bases and J 7 bases; nucleotides not matched to a gene: 9. The CDR3 runs 16 residues. CDR1 and CDR2 from the germline V gene are MDHEN and SYDVKM.

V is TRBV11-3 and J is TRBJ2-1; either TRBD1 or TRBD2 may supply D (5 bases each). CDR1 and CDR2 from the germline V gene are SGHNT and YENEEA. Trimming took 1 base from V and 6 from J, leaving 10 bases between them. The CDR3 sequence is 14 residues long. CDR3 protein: CASSLGGSGNEQFF. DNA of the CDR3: TGTGCCAGCAGCTTAGGGGGGTCGGGCAATGAGCAGTTCTTC.

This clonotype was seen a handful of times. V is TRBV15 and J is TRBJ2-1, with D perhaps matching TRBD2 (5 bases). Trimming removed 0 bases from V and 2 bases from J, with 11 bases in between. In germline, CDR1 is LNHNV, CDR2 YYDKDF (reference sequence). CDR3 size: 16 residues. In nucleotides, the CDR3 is TGTGCCACCAGCAGAGATTTTCCGGGGACCTACAATGAGCAGTTCTTC. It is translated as CATSRDFPGTYNEQFF.

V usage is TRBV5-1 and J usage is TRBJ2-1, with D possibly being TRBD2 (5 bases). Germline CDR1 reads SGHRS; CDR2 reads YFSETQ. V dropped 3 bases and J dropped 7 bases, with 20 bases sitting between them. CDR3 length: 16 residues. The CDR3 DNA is TGCGCCAGCAGCTCGGGCGGTTGGAAGGGAGAGAATGAGCAGTTCTTC. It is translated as CASSSGGWKGENEQFF.

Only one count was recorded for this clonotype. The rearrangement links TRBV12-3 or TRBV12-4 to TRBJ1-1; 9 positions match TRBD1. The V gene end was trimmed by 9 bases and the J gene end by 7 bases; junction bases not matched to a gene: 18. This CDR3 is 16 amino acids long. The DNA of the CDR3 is TGTGCCAGGAGCCCCTTTCCCCCGGGACAGGGAGGTGAAGCTTTCTTT. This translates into CARSPFPPGQGGEAFF.

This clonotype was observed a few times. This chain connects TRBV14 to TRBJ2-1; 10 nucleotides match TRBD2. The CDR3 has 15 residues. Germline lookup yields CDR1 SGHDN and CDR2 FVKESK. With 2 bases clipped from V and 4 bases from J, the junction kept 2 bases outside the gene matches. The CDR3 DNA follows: TGTGCCAGCAGCCAACTAGCGGGGGTTTACAATGAGCAGTTCTTC. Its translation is CASSQLAGVYNEQFF. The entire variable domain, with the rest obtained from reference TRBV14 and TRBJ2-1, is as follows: EAGVTQFPSHSVIEKGQTVTLRCDPISGHDNLYWYRRVMGKEIKFLLHFVKESKQDESGMPNNRFLAERTGGTYSTLKVQPAELEDSGVYFCASSQLAGVYNEQFFGPGTRLTVL.

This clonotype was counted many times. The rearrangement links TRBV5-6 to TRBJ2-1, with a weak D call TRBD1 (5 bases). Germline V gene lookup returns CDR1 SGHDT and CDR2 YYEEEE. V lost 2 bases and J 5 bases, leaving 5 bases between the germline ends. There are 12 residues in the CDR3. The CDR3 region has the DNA TGTGCCAGCAGCTTAGGGGACAATGAGCAGTTCTTC. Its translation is CASSLGDNEQFF.

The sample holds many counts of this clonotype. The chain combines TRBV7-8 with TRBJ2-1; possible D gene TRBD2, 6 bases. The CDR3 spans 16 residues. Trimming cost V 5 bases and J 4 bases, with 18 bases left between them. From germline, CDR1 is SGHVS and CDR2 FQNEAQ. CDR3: CASSPPPGLIYNEQFF. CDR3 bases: TGTGCCAGCAGCCCACCCCCGGGACTGATTTACAATGAGCAGTTCTTC.

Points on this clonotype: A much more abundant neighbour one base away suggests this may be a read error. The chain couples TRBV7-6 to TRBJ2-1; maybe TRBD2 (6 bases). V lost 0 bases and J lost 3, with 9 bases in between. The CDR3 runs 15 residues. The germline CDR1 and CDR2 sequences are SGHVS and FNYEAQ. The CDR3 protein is CASSLAGRIYNEQFF. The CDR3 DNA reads TGTGCCAGCAGCTTAGCGGGGAGGATCTACAATGAGCAGTTCTTC.

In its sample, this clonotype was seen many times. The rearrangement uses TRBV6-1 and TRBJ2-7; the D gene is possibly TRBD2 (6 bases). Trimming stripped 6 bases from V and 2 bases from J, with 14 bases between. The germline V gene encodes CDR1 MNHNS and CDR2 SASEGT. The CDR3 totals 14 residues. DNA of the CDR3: TGTGCCAGCAGCTTTAGCGGATCTCCCTACGAGCAGTACTTC. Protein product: CASSFSGSPYEQYF.

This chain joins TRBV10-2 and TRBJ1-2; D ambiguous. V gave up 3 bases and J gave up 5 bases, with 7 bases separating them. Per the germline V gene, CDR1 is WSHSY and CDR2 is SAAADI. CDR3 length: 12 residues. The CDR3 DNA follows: TGCGCCAGCAGTGATGTTGGGTATGGCTACACCTTC. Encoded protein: CASSDVGYGYTF.

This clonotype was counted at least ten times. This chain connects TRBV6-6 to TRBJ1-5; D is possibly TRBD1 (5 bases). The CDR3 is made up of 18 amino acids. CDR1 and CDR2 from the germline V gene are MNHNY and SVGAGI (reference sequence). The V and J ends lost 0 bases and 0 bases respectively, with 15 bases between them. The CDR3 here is CASSYSRGASHSNQPQHF. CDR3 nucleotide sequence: TGTGCCAGCAGTTACTCGAGAGGGGCCTCCCATAGCAATCAGCCCCAGCATTTT.